The TCR beta chain under discussion was sequenced for a study of blood T cell repertoires in COVID-19. The CDR3 extends over 16 amino acids. Germline V gene lookup returns CDR1 PRHDT and CDR2 FYEKMQ (reference sequence). Trimming cost V 4 bases and J 10 bases; bases outside gene matches: 13. Method: immunoSEQ multiplex PCR; TCRdb's copy keeps in-frame clones and lacks some. Seen here are roughly 50,000 clones, more than 75% observed once, and the top ten hold less than 6.5%. This TCR was recovered from a woman between 55 and 75 years old with acute or convalescent COVID-19. The chain has TRBV13 and TRBJ1-1, with 12 nucleotides matching TRBD1. The sequenced sample was peripheral blood. CDR3 bases: TGTGCCAGCAGCTCTTACTCCCGGGACAGGGGGCTGGGAGCTTTCTTT. Protein product: CASSSYSRDRGLGAFF.